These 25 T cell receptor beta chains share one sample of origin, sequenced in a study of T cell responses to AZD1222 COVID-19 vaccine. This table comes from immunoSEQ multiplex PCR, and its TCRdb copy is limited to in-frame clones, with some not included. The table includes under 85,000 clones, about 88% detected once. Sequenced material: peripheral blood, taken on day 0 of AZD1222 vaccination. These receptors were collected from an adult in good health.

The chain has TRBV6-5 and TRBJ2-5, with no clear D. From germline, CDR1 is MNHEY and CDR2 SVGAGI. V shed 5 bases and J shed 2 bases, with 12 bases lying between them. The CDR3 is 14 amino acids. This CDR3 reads CASSLETAQETQYF. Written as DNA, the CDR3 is TGTGCCAGCAGTCTCGAGACTGCGCAAGAGACCCAGTACTTC.

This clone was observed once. The CDR3 loop reads CASSPTRDRSTDTQYF. The CDR3 DNA is TGTGCCAGCAGCCCCACTCGGGACCGAAGCACAGATACGCAGTATTTT. This chain joins TRBV5-8 and TRBJ2-3; possibly TRBD1 or TRBD2 for D (5 bases each). Germline V gene sequence: CDR1 SGHTS, CDR2 YDEGEE. There are 16 residues in the CDR3. Trimming removed 4 bases from V and 0 bases from J, with 15 bases in between.

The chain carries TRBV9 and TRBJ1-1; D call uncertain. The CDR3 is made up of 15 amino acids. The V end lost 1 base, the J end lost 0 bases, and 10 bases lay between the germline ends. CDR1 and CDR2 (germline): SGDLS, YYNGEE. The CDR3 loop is CASSVFPGMNTEAFF. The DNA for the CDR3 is TGTGCCAGCAGCGTATTCCCGGGGATGAACACTGAAGCTTTCTTT. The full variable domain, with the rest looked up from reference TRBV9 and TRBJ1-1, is DSGVTQTPKHLITATGQRVTLRCSPRSGDLSVYWYQQSLDQGLQFLIQYYNGEERAKGNILERFSAQQFPDLHSELNLSSLELGDSALYFCASSVFPGMNTEAFFGQGTRLTVV.

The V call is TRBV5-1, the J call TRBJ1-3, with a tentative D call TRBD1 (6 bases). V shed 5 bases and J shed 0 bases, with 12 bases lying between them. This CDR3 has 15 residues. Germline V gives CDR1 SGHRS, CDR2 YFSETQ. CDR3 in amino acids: CASSLGGPSGNTIYF. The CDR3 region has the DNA TGCGCCAGCAGTCTCGGGGGCCCCTCTGGAAACACCATATATTTT.

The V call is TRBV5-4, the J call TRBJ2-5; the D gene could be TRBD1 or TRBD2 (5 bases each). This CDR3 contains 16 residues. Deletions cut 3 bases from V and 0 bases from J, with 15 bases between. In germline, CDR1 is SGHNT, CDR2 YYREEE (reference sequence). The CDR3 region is CASSSMPGRYQETQYF. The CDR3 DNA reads TGTGCCAGCAGCTCTATGCCGGGACGGTACCAAGAGACCCAGTACTTC.

DNA for the CDR3: TGTGCCAGCTCACCACTTGGAGGCTTCGCCAATTCACCCCTCCACTTT. As protein: CASSPLGGFANSPLHF. The chain combines TRBV18 with TRBJ1-6; D call uncertain. The ends were cut back, 1 base at V and 7 bases at J, with 14 bases in the middle. In germline, CDR1 is KGHSH, CDR2 LQKENI. The length of the CDR3 is 16 residues.

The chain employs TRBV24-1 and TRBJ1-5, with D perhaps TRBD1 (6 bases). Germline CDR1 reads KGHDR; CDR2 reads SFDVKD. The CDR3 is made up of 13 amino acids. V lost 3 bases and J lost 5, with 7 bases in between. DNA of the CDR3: TGTGCCACCAGTGATAGGGGGGATCAGCCCCAGCATTTT. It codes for CATSDRGDQPQHF.

The CDR3, as DNA: TGTGCCAGCAGTTTAAGTGCTGAAGCTTTCTTT. Its protein is CASSLSAEAFF. The chain has TRBV12-3 or TRBV12-4 and TRBJ1-1; D remains unclear. The CDR3 loop spans 11 amino acids. Trimming pared 2 bases from V and 6 bases from J, leaving 4 bases between.

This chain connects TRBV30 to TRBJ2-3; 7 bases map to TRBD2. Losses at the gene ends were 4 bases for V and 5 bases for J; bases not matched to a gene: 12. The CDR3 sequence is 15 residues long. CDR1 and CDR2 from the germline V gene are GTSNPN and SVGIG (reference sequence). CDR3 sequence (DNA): TGTGCCTGGACCAGACTAGCTGGATTCGGAGATACGCAGTATTTT. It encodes CAWTRLAGFGDTQYF.

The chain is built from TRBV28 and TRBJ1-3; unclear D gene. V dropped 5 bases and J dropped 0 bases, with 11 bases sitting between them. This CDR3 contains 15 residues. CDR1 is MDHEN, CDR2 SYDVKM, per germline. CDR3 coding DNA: TGTGCCAGCAGTGCCGACACCACCTCTGGAAACACCATATATTTT. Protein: CASSADTTSGNTIYF.

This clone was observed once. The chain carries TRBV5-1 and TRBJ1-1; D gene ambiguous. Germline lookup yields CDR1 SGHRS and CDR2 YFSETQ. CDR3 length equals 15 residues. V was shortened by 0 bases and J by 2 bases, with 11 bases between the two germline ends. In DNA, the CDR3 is TGCGCCAGCAGCTTGGTTTCCAGTTTTAACACTGAAGCTTTCTTT. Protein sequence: CASSLVSSFNTEAFF.

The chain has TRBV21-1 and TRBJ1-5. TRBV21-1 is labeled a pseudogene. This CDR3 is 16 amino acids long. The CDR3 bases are TGTGCCAGCAAAAAAGTTCCAGCTCTGGGCAATCAGCCCCAGCATTTT. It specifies CASKKVPALGNQPQHF.

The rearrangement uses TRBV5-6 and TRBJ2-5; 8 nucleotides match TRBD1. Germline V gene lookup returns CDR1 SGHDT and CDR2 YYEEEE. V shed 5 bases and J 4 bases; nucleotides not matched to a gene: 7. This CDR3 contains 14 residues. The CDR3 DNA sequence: TGTGCCAGCAGTCTTAGGACAGGGCTAGAGACCCAGTACTTC. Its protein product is CASSLRTGLETQYF.

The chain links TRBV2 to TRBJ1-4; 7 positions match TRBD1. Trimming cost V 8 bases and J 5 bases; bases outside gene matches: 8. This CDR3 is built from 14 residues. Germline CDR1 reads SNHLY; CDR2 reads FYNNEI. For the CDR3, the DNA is TGTGCCAGCCAGACAGGGATCGGGAATGAAAAACTGTTTTTT. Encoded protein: CASQTGIGNEKLFF.

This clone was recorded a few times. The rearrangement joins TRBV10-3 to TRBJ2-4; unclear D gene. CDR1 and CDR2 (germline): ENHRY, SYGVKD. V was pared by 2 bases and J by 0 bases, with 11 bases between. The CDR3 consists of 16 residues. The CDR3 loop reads CAISEATGLAKNIQYF. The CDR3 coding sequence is TGTGCCATCAGTGAGGCGACCGGTCTAGCCAAAAACATTCAGTACTTC.

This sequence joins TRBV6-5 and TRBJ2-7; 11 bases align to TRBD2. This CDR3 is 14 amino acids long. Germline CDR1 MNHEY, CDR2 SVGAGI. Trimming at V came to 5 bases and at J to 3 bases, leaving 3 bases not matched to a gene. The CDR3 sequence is CASSQTSGDYEQYV. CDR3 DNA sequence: TGTGCCAGCAGTCAGACTAGCGGGGACTACGAGCAGTACGTC.

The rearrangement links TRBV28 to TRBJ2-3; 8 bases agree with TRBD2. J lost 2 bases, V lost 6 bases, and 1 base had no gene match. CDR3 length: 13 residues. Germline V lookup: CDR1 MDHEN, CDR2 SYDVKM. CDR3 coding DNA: TGTGCCAGCAGACTAGCGGCCACAGATACGCAGTATTTT. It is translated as CASRLAATDTQYF.

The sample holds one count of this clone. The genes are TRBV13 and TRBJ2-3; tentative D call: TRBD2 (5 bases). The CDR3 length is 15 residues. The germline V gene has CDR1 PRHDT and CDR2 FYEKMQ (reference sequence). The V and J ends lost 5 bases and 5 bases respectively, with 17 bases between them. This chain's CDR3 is CASSPRGKPGDTQYF. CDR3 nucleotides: TGTGCCAGCAGCCCTAGAGGGAAGCCCGGAGATACGCAGTATTTT.

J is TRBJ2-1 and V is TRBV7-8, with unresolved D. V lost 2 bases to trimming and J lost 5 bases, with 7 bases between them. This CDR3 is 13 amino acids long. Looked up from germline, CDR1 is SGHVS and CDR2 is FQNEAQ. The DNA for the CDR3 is TGTGCCAGCAGCTTATTACAGAACAATGAGCAGTTCTTC. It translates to CASSLLQNNEQFF.

The CDR3: CAWSVQGGGETQYF. CDR3 nucleotide sequence: TGTGCCTGGAGTGTACAGGGTGGAGGAGAGACCCAGTACTTC. The chain couples TRBV30 to TRBJ2-5, with TRBD1 as a possible D gene (6 bases). The germline CDR1 and CDR2 sequences are GTSNPN and SVGIG (reference sequence). Trimming shortened V by 0 bases and J by 4 bases, and 12 bases separated the two germline ends. This CDR3 has 14 residues.

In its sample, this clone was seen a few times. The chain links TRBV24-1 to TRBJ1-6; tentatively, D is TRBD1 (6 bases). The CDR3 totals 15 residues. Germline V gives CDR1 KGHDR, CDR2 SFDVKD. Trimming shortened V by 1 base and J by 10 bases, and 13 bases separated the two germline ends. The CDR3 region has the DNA TGTGCCACCAGTGATTTTAGCGGGACACACTCACCCCTCCACTTT. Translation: CATSDFSGTHSPLHF.

The CDR3 DNA follows: TGTGCCAGCTCCCTGGCCCGGGGGCCCGAAAACACCATATATTTT. This gives the protein CASSLARGPENTIYF. J is TRBJ1-3 and V is TRBV18, with TRBD1 as a possible D gene (6 bases). The ends were cut back, 6 bases at V and 6 bases at J, with 18 bases in the middle. This CDR3 has 15 amino acids. In germline, CDR1 is KGHSH, CDR2 LQKENI.

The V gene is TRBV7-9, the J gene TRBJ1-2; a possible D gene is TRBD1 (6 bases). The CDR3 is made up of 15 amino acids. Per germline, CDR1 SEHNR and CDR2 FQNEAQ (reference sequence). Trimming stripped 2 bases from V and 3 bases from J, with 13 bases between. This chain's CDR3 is CASSLMQGSDYGYTF. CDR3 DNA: TGTGCCAGCAGCTTAATGCAGGGGTCCGACTATGGCTACACCTTC.

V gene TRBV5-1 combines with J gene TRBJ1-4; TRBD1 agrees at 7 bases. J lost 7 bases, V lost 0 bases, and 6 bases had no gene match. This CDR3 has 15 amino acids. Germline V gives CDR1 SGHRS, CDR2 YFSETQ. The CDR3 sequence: CASSLEGAGGEKLFF. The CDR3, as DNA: TGCGCCAGCAGCTTGGAGGGGGCTGGGGGTGAAAAACTGTTTTTT.

The CDR3, as DNA: TGTGCCAGCAGCCAAGTATTCAGCCCTGAAGCTTTCTTT. As protein: CASSQVFSPEAFF. The genes are TRBV14 and TRBJ1-1; unclear D gene. Trimming took 1 base from V and 6 from J, leaving 9 bases between them. This CDR3 is built from 13 residues. Germline values: CDR1 SGHDN, CDR2 FVKESK. Drawing the rest from reference TRBV14 and TRBJ1-1, the complete variable domain is EAGVTQFPSHSVIEKGQTVTLRCDPISGHDNLYWYRRVMGKEIKFLLHFVKESKQDESGMPNNRFLAERTGGTYSTLKVQPAELEDSGVYFCASSQVFSPEAFFGQGTRLTVV.